This T cell receptor beta chain was obtained from a study of radiation and T cells in renal cell carcinoma. TCRdb's copy holds only in-frame clones and misses some; the assay was immunoSEQ multiplex PCR. The profile shows 130,000 to 150,000 clones, less than 90% of them singletons. Indicated time point: baseline pretreatment blood. Treatment here: 15 Gy SBRT to primary tumor, nephrectomy 4 weeks later. Radiation-treated patients gave blood at baseline, week 2 and week 4. The patient's renal cell carcinoma had clear cell pathology. Germline CDR1 reads SGHDT; CDR2 reads YYEEEE. This CDR3 has 18 amino acids. Trimming removed 0 bases from V and 0 bases from J, with 16 bases in between. Regarding this clone: The antigen is undetermined.

Findings of the study overall: In blood, top tumor clones expanded by 2 weeks, shrinking by 4.

This rearrangement joins TRBV5-6 to TRBJ1-3; D may be TRBD1 (5 bases). The sample in question was blood, obtained from a patient whose treatment included radiotherapy and nephrectomy. This receptor was obtained from a woman between 70 and 85 years old with renal cell carcinoma. The chain's CDR3 is CASSLAGWGRSSGNTIYF. The CDR3, as DNA: TGTGCCAGCAGCTTGGCGGGCTGGGGCAGGAGCTCTGGAAACACCATATATTTT.